A single sample is the source of the 8 T cell receptor beta chains below, sequenced in a study of PD-1 blockade in mismatch repair-deficient tumors. Produced via immunoSEQ multiplex PCR; TCRdb's table is partial and in-frame only. This sample has 120,000 or so clones; around 86% occur once, and the top ten carry around an eighth. The sample here was peripheral blood, taken 44 weeks after starting pembrolizumab. These receptors were obtained from an adult with mismatch repair-deficient cancer.

This clone has just one count. The chain uses TRBV5-8 and TRBJ2-3; TRBD2 matches 8 bases. CDR1 is SGHTS, CDR2 YDEGEE, per germline. V lost 1 base and J lost 6; bases outside the gene matches: 19. The CDR3 is made up of 19 amino acids. The CDR3 DNA reads TGTGCCAGCAGCTTGTCTCGGGTGGCGGCCAGCGGGAGTGGGGATACGCAGTATTTT. Translation: CASSLSRVAASGSGDTQYF.

The genes are TRBV9 and TRBJ2-1; weak D call: TRBD1 (6 bases). Trimming shortened V by 0 bases and J by 8 bases, and 15 bases separated the two germline ends. CDR3 length: 15 amino acids. The germline CDR1 and CDR2 sequences are SGDLS and YYNGEE. The DNA of the CDR3 is TGTGCCAGCAGCGTAGGGTCAGGGGCGCTCGATGAGCAGTTCTTC. Encoded protein: CASSVGSGALDEQFF.

The chain has TRBV5-8 and TRBJ2-5, with 8 bases matching TRBD1. Germline V gene sequence: CDR1 SGHTS, CDR2 YDEGEE. The CDR3 sequence is 16 residues long. The junction had 9 bases not matched to a gene; V was cut back by 0 bases and J by 5 bases. CDR3: CASSLAGAGGGETQYF. The CDR3 DNA reads as TGTGCCAGCAGCTTGGCCGGTGCAGGGGGCGGGGAGACCCAGTACTTC.

This clone was seen once. The gene calls are TRBV4-3 and TRBJ2-3; 8 bases fit TRBD1. This CDR3 region has 15 residues. The germline V gene encodes CDR1 LGHNA and CDR2 YSLEER. V gave up 4 bases and J gave up 3 bases; unmatched junction bases: 6. The CDR3 region is CASSPLRDRTDTQYF. CDR3 bases: TGCGCCAGCAGCCCCCTACGGGACAGGACAGATACGCAGTATTTT.

The V gene is TRBV9, the J gene TRBJ2-7; TRBD1 is a possible D gene (6 bases). The V gene's germline CDR1 is SGDLS and CDR2 YYNGEE. The CDR3 is 14 amino acids. Trimming pared 4 bases from V and 2 bases from J, leaving 13 bases between. Here the CDR3 DNA reads TGTGCCAGCAGCCCCGGACAGCGAACCTACGAGCAGTACTTC. Translating it yields CASSPGQRTYEQYF.

The rearrangement links TRBV7-6 to TRBJ2-7; D possibly corresponds to TRBD1 (5 bases). The CDR3 is 13 amino acids. Trimming removed 4 bases from V and 3 bases from J, with 10 bases in between. Germline values: CDR1 SGHVS, CDR2 FNYEAQ. DNA for the CDR3: TGTGCCAGCAGCTCGTCCGACAGCTACGAGCAGTACTTC. It translates to CASSSSDSYEQYF.

The V and J genes are TRBV11-3 and TRBJ2-6, with D unresolved. V was trimmed by 3 bases and J by 3 bases, leaving 6 bases between them. Germline V lookup: CDR1 SGHNT, CDR2 YENEEA. This CDR3 comprises 14 residues. Written as DNA, the CDR3 is TGTGCCAGCAGCTTTACTTTTGGGGCCAACGTCCTGACTTTC. Protein product: CASSFTFGANVLTF. Supplemented by reference TRBV11-3 and TRBJ2-6, the full variable domain reads EAGVVQSPRYKIIEKKQPVAFWCNPISGHNTLYWYLQNLGQGPELLIRYENEEAVDDSQLPKDRFSAERLKGVDSTLKIQPAELGDSAVYLCASSFTFGANVLTFGAGSRLTVL.

The chain couples TRBV7-9 to TRBJ2-7; the D gene is possibly TRBD2 (6 bases). Between the trimmed V and J ends, which lost 5 bases and 1 base, there was a span of 15 bases. Germline assignment: CDR1 SEHNR and CDR2 FQNEAQ (reference sequence). The CDR3 is made up of 15 amino acids. CDR3: CASSRTGLESYEQYF. The CDR3 DNA sequence: TGTGCCAGCAGCCGGACGGGACTGGAATCCTACGAGCAGTACTTC.